This T cell receptor (beta chain) was retrieved from a study of T cell responses to AZD1222 COVID-19 vaccine. With 6 bases removed from V and 0 bases from J, the gap between germline ends came to 12 bases. The CDR3 consists of 14 residues. The V gene's germline CDR1 is SGHRS and CDR2 YFSETQ. Using immunoSEQ multiplex PCR, the repertoire was profiled, and TCRdb retains in-frame clones only, with some absent. In the table there are approximately 80,000 clones, roughly 88% of which are singletons. The chain joins TRBV5-1 to TRBJ2-5, with no clear D. Sequencing was performed on peripheral blood, taken 28 days after the second AZD1222 dose. This sequence was found in an adult who received the AZD1222 COVID-19 vaccine. The CDR3 region is CASKVGQNQETQYF. The CDR3 DNA follows: TGCGCCAGCAAGGTAGGGCAAAACCAAGAGACCCAGTACTTC.